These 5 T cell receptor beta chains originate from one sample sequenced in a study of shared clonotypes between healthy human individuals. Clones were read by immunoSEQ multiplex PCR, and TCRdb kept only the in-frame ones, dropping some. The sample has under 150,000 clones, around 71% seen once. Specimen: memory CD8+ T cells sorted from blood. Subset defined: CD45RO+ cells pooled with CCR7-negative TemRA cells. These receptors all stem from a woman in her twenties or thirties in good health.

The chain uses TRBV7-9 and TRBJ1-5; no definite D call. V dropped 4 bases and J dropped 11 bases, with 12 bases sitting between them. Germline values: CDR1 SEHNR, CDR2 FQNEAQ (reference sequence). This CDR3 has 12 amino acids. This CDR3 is CASSSGSSAQHF. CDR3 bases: TGTGCCAGCAGCTCTGGGTCTTCGGCCCAGCATTTT.

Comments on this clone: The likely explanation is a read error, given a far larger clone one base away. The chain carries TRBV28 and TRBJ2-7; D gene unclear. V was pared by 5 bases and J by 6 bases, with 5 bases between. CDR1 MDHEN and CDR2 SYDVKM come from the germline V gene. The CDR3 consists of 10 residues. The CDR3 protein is CASSVGEQYF. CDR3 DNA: TGTGCCAGCAGTGTAGGCGAGCAGTACTTC.

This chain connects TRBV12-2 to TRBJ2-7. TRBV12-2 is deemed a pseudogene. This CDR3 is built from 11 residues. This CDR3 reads CASRPPWEQYF. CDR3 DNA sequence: TGTGCAAGTCGCCCCCCTTGGGAGCAGTACTTC.

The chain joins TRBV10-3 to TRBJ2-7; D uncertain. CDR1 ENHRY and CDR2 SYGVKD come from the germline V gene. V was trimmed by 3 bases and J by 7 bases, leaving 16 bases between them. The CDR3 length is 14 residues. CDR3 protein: CAISDPGIPWEQYF. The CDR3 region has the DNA TGTGCCATCAGTGATCCTGGGATCCCATGGGAGCAGTACTTC.

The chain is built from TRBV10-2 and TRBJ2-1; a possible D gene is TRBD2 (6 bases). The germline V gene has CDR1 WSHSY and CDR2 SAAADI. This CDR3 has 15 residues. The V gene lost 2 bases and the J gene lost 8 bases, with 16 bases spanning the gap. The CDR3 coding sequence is TGCGCCAGCAGTGAGGCTCTAGCGCAATTGGATGAGCAGTTCTTC. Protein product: CASSEALAQLDEQFF.